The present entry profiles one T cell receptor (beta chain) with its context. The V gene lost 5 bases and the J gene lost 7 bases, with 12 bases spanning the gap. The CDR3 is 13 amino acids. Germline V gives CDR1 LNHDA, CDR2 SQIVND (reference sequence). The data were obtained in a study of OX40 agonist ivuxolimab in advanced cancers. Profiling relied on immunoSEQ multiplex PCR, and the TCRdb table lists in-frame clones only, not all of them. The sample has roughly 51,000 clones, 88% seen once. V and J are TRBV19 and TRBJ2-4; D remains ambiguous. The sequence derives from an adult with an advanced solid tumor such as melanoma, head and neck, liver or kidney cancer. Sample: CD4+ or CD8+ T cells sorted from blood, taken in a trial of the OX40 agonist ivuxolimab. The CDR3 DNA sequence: TGTGCCAGTAGTGGTAGGGAAGATAACATTCAGTACTTC. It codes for CASSGREDNIQYF.